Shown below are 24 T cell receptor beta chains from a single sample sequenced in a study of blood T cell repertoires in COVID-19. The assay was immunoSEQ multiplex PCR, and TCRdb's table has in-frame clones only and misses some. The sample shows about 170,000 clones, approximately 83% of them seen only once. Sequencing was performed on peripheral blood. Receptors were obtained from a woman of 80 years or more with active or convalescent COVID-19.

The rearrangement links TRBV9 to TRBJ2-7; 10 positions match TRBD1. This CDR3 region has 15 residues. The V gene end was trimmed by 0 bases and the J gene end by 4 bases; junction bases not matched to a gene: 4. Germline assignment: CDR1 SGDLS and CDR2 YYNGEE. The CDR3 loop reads CASSVGGTGAYEQYF. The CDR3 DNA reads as TGTGCCAGCAGCGTAGGTGGGACAGGGGCGTACGAGCAGTACTTC. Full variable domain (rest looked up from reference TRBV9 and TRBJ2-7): DSGVTQTPKHLITATGQRVTLRCSPRSGDLSVYWYQQSLDQGLQFLIQYYNGEERAKGNILERFSAQQFPDLHSELNLSSLELGDSALYFCASSVGGTGAYEQYFGPGTRLTVT.

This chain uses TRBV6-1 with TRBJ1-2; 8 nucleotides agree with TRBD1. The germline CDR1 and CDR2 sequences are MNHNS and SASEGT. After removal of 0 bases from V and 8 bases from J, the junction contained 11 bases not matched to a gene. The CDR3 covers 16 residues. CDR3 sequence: CASSEAGLGTGSGYTF. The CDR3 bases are TGTGCCAGCAGTGAAGCTGGGCTTGGGACAGGTTCCGGCTACACCTTC.

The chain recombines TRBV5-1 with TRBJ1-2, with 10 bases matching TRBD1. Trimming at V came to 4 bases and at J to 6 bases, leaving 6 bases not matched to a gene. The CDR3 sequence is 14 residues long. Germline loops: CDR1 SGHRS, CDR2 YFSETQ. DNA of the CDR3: TGCGCCAGCAGCCAGCCGGGACAGGGGAATGGCTACACCTTC. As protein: CASSQPGQGNGYTF.

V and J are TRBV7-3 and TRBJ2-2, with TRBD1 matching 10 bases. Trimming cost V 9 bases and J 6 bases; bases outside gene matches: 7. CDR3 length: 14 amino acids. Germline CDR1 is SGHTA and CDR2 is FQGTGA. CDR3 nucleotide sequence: TGTGCCAGTCGACAGGGGGCCGAATCCGGGGAGCTGTTTTTT. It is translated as CASRQGAESGELFF.

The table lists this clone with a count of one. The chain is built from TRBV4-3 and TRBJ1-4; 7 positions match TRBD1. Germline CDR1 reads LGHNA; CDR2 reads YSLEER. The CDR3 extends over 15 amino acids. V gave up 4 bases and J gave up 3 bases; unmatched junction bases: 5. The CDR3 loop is CASSLNRGANEKLFF. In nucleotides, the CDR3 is TGCGCCAGCAGCCTAAACAGGGGAGCTAATGAAAAACTGTTTTTT.

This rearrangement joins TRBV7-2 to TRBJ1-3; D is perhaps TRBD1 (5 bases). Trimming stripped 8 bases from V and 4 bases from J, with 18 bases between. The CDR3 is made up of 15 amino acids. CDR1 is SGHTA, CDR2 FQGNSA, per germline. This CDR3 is CASSPGGVRGNTIYF. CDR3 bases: TGTGCCAGCTCCCCCGGGGGGGTCAGAGGAAACACCATATATTTT.

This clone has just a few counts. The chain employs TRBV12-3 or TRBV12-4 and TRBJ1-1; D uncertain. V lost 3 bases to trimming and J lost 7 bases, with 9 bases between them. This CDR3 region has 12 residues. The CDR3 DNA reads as TGTGCCAGCAGTTTTAATCGGTTTGAAGCTTTCTTT. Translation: CASSFNRFEAFF.

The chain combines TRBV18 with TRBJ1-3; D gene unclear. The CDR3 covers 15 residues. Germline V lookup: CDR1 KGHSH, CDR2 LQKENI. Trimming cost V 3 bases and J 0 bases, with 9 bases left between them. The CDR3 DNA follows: TGTGCCAGCTCACCTGAGCTGTCCTCTGGAAACACCATATATTTT. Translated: CASSPELSSGNTIYF. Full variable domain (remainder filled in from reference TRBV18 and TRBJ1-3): NAGVMQNPRHLVRRRGQEARLRCSPMKGHSHVYWYRQLPEEGLKFMVYLQKENIIDESGMPKERFSAEFPKEGPSILRIQQVVRGDSAAYFCASSPELSSGNTIYFGEGSWLTVV.

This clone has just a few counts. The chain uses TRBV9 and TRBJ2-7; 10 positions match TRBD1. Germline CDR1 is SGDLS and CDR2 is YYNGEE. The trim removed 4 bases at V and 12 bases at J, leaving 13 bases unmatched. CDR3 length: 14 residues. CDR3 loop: CASSPRETGGLLYF. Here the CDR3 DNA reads TGTGCCAGCAGCCCCCGAGAGACAGGGGGCCTACTGTACTTC.

The CDR3 nucleotides read TGTGCCAGCAGTCCCACTAGCGGTGGCTACACCTTC. Amino acids: CASSPTSGGYTF. V gene TRBV27 combines with J gene TRBJ1-2; D remains unclear. Trimming took 5 bases from V and 7 from J, leaving 11 bases between them. The CDR3 covers 12 residues. CDR1 MNHEY and CDR2 SMNVEV come from the germline V gene (reference sequence).

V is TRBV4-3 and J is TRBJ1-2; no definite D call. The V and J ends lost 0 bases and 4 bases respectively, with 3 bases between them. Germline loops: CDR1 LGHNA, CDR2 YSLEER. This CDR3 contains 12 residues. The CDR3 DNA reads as TGCGCCAGCAGCCAAGACAGCTATGGCTACACCTTC. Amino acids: CASSQDSYGYTF.

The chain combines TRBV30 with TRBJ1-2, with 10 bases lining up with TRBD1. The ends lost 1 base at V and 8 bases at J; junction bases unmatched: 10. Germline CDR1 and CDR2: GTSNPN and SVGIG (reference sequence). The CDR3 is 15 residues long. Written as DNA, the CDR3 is TGTGCCTGGAGTGCCACCGGGACAGGGGTAGTAGGCTACACCTTC. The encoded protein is CAWSATGTGVVGYTF. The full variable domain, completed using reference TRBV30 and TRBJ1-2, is SQTIHQWPATLVQPVGSPLSLECTVEGTSNPNLYWYRQAAGRGLQLLFYSVGIGQISSEVPQNLSASRPQDRQFILSSKKLLLSDSGFYLCAWSATGTGVVGYTFGSGTRLTVV.

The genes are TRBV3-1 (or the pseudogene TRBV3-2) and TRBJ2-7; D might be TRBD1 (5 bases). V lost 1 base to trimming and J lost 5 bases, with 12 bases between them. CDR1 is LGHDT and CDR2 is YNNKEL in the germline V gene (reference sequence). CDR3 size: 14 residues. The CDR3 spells CASSQVGQSNEQYF. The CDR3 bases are TGTGCCAGCAGCCAAGTAGGACAAAGTAACGAGCAGTACTTC.

CDR3 sequence: CASSQVLTEEGLRDSPLHF. For the CDR3, the DNA is TGCGCCAGCAGCCAAGTTCTCACTGAGGAGGGCCTTAGGGATTCACCCCTCCACTTT. The chain links TRBV4-1 to TRBJ1-6; D ambiguous. Trimming cost V 1 base and J 8 bases, with 24 bases left between them. Germline CDR1 is MGHRA and CDR2 is YSYEKL. The CDR3 consists of 19 residues.

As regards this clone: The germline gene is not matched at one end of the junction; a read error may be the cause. CDR3 protein: CASQGQPRTEAFF. The CDR3 coding sequence is TGTGCCAGCCAGGGACAGCCGAGGACTGAGGCTTTCTTT. The chain uses TRBV7-9 and TRBJ1-1; 7 bases are a match to TRBD1. The CDR3 has 13 amino acids. Germline-derived CDR1 and CDR2 are SEHNR and FQNEAQ (reference sequence).

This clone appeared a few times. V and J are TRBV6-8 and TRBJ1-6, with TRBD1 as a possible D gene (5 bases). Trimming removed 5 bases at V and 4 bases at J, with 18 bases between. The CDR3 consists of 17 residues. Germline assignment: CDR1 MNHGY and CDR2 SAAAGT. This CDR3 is CASSHLTQGRYNSPLHF. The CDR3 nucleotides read TGTGCCAGCAGTCACTTAACTCAGGGAAGGTATAATTCACCCCTCCACTTT.

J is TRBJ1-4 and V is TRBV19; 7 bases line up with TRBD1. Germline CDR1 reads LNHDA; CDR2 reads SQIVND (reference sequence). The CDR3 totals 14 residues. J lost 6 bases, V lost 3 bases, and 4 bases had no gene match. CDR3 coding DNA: TGTGCCAGTAGTATGGGGACAGTGGATGAAAAACTGTTTTTT. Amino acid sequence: CASSMGTVDEKLFF.

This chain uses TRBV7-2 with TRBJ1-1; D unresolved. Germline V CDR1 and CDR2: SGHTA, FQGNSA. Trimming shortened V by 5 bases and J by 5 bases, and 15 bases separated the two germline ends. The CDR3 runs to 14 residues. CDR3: CASSLLVGETEAFF. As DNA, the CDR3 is TGTGCCAGCAGCCTTTTGGTCGGAGAGACTGAAGCTTTCTTT.

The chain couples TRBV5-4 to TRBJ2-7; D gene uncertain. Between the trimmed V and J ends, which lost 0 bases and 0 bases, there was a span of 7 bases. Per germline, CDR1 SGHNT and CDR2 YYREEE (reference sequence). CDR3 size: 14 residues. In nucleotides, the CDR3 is TGTGCCAGCAGCTTGGGAAGGAGCTCCTACGAGCAGTACTTC. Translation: CASSLGRSSYEQYF.

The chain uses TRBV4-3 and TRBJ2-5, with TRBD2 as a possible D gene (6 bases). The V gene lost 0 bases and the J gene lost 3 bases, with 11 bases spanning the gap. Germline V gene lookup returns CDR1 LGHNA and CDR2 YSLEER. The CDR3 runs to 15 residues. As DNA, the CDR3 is TGCGCCAGCAGCCAAGAAATTAGCGGAAAAGAGACCCAGTACTTC. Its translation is CASSQEISGKETQYF.

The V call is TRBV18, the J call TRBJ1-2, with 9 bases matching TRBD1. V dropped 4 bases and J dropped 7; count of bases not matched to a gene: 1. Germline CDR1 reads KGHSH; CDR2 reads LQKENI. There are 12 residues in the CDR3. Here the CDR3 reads CASSRTGVGYTF. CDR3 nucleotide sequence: TGTGCCAGCTCACGGACAGGGGTTGGCTACACCTTC. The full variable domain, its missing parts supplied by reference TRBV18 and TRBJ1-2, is NAGVMQNPRHLVRRRGQEARLRCSPMKGHSHVYWYRQLPEEGLKFMVYLQKENIIDESGMPKERFSAEFPKEGPSILRIQQVVRGDSAAYFCASSRTGVGYTFGSGTRLTVV.

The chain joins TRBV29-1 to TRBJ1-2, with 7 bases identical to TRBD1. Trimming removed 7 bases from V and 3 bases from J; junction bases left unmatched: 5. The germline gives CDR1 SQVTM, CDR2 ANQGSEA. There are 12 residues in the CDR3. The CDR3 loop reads CSALQGDYGYTF. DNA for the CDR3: TGCAGCGCCCTCCAGGGGGACTATGGCTACACCTTC.

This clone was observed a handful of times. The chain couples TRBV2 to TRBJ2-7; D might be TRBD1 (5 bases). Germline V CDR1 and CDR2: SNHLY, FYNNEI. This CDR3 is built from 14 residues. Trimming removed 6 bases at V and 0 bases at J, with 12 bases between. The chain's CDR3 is CASRLQETSYEQYF. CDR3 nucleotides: TGTGCCAGCAGATTACAGGAAACCTCCTACGAGCAGTACTTC.

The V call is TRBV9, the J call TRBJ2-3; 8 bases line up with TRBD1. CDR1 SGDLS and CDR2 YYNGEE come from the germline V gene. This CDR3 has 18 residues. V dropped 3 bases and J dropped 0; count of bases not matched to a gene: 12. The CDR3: CASSDTVSGTGSTDTQYF. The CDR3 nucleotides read TGTGCCAGCAGCGATACGGTGTCCGGGACAGGAAGCACAGATACGCAGTATTTT.